This TCR beta chain was sequenced for a study of CD8 T cells in ankylosing spondylitis. V lost 2 bases, J lost 11 bases, and 19 bases lay in between. CDR3 length: 15 residues. Germline lookup yields CDR1 SGHRS and CDR2 YFSETQ. Quantitative 5'-RACE with molecular barcodes generated TCR beta libraries. TCRdb independently ran MiXCR on the 5' RACE reads; one entry per CDR3 protein. The sample consists of roughly 36,000 distinct CDR3 sequences, 13% to 15% of them appearing once. About this clonotype itself: Its antigen is unknown.

Study findings and constraints: Significant enrichment of disease-linked clones was reported in matched ankylosing spondylitis synovial fluid. A CD8+ phenotype characterized the disease-linked clones, which were relatively rare in peripheral blood.

The sequencing sample was made of blood. The receptor was derived from a male donor with ankylosing spondylitis or in good health (not recorded which). The V and J genes are TRBV5-1 and TRBJ1-4, with D perhaps matching TRBD1 (5 bases). The CDR3 spells CASSFDRPSDGKLFF. The CDR3 nucleotides read TGCGCCAGCAGCTTCGACAGACCGTCAGATGGGAAACTGTTTTTT.